This T cell receptor beta chain was identified during a study of regulatory T cells in long-lasting Graves disease. General study findings and limits: Persistent cases of Graves' showed reduced TCR diversity relative to newly diagnosed patients. The study found persistent patients shared more public clonotypes (roughly 2,600) than new patients (966).

Through Arm-PCR of CDR3 regions and iRepertoire HTBI primers, TCR beta libraries were built. One entry per CDR3 protein, called by TCRdb with MiXCR from the multiplex PCR reads. The table has around 320,000 distinct CDR3 sequences, around 17% seen once; the top ten hold around 27%. This clonotype came up many times. Antigen: not known. Specified time point: newly diagnosed GD, antithyroid drugs for less than 3 months. The TCR library was prepared using RNA isolated from PBMCs. V lost 6 bases to trimming and J lost 5 bases, with 14 bases between them. The CDR3 is 13 amino acids. Germline V lookup: CDR1 MNHNS, CDR2 SASEGT. The same data also went into a second study, on T cells in Graves' hyperthyroidism and ophthalmopathy. As that report states: Uncontrolled infection, other autoimmune disease, pregnancy and lactation each barred patients from inclusion. Clinicians diagnosed patients from clinical symptoms, serum thyroxine and TRAb, thyroid ultrasound and orbital computed tomography.

The TCR sequence derives from a man aged 40-55 years with Graves disease. Material: peripheral blood mononuclear cells (PBMCs), obtained at new diagnosis, from a patient treated with antithyroid drugs. The J gene is TRBJ2-7, the V gene TRBV6-1; D may be TRBD1 (6 bases). The CDR3 DNA is TGTGCCAGCAGCCGCGGACAGTATAACGAGCAGTACTTC. Translation: CASSRGQYNEQYF.